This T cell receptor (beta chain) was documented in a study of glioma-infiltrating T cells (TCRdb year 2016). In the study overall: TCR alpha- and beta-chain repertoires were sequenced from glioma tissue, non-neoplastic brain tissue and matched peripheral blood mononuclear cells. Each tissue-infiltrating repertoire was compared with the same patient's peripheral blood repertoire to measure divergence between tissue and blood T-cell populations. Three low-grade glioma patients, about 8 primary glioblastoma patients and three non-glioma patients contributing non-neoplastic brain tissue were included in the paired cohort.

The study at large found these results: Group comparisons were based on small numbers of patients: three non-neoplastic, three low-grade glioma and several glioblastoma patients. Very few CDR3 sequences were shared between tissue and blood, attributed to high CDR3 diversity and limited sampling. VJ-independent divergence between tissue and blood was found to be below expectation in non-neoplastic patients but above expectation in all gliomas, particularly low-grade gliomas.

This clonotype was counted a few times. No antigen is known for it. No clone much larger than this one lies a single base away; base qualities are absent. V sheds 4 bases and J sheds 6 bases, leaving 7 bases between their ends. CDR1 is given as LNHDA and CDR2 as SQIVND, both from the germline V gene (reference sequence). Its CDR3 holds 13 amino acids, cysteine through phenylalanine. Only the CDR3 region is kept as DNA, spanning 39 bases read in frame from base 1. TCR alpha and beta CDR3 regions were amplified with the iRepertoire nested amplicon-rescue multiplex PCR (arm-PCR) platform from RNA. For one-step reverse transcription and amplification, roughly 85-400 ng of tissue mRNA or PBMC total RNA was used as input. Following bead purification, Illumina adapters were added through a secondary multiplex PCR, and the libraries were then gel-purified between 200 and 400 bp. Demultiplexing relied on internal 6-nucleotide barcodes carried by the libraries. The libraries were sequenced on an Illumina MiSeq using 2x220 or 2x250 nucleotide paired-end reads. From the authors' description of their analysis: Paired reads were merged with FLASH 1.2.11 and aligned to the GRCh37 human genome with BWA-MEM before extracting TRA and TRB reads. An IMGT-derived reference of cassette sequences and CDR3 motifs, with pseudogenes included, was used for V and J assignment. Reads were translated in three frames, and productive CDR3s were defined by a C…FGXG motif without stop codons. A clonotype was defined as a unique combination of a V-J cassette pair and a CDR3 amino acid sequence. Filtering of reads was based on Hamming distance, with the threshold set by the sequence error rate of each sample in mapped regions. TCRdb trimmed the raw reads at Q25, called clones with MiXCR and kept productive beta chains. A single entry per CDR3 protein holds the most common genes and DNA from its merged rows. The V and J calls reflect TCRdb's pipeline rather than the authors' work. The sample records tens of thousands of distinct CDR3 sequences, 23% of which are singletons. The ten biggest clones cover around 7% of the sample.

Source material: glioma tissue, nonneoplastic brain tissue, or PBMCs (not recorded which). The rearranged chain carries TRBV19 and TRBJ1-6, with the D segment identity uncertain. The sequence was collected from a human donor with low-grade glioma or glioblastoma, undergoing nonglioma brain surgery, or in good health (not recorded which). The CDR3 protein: CASSTTVNSPLHF. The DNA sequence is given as TGTGCCAGTAGTACAACAGTTAATTCACCCCTCCACTTT.